A selection of T cell receptor beta chains follows, all from one sample in a study of shared clonotypes between healthy human individuals. Measured with immunoSEQ multiplex PCR; TCRdb has only the in-frame clones, and not every one. Among 450,000 to 500,000 clones listed, over 70% were seen once. The sample taken for sequencing was PBMCs. The receptors were sampled from a middle-aged woman in good health. Some clones in this sample may be carry-over from other donors' samples. CDR3s include the opening cysteine and the closing phenylalanine or tryptophan. Fields, in order: J gene, V gene, clone size, CDR3 length, D gene, CDR3 protein, CDR3 DNA. The D gene is left open where the match is weak. Where a row states a size, it is once, few, many or the class of an expanded clone; other rows omit it.

TRBJ2-2,TRBV28,-,14,-,CASSMDYYTGELFF,TGTGCCAGCAGTATGGACTACTACACCGGGGAGCTGTTTTTT
TRBJ1-4,TRBV6-1,-,14,TRBD1,CASRPGQTNEKLFF,TGTGCCAGCAGACCGGGACAGACTAATGAAAAACTGTTTTTT
TRBJ2-3,TRBV25-1,-,16,-,CASSWTVLSSTDTQYF,TGTGCCAGCAGTTGGACGGTTTTGTCTAGCACAGATACGCAGTATTTT
TRBJ1-2,TRBV6-1,-,12,-,CASSESGYGYTF,TGTGCCAGCAGTGAATCAGGATATGGCTACACCTTC
TRBJ2-1,TRBV7-2,few,16,TRBD2,CASSPPGTSGSKSQFF,TGTGCCAGCAGCCCGCCCGGGACTAGCGGGAGTAAATCGCAGTTCTTC
TRBJ2-1,TRBV11-2,-,11,-,CASSPRDEQFF,TGTGCCAGCAGCCCACGGGATGAGCAGTTCTTC
TRBJ2-7,TRBV11-2,-,13,TRBD2,CASLASGRDEQYF,TGTGCCAGCTTGGCTAGCGGGAGAGACGAGCAGTACTTC
TRBJ1-2,TRBV5-6,-,12,-,CASSLTNYGYTF,TGTGCCAGCAGCCTAACGAACTATGGCTACACCTTC
TRBJ2-2,TRBV28,-,13,-,CASSPQDTGELFF,TGTGCCAGCAGTCCGCAGGACACCGGGGAGCTGTTTTTT
TRBJ2-3,TRBV5-1,-,14,-,CASSLLGGLDTQYF,TGCGCCAGCAGCTTGCTTGGGGGGTTAGATACGCAGTATTTT
TRBJ2-7,TRBV10-3,many,13,-,CAISGTPGYEQYF,TGTGCCATCAGTGGGACGCCTGGCTACGAGCAGTACTTC
TRBJ2-1,TRBV5-1,once,16,-,CASSSGSSASYNEQFF,TGCGCCAGCAGCTCCGGGAGCTCGGCCTCATACAATGAGCAGTTCTTC
TRBJ2-2,TRBV7-2,-,17,TRBD2,CASSLVGSGGITGELFF,TGTGCCAGCAGCTTAGTAGGTAGCGGGGGAATCACCGGGGAGCTGTTTTTT
TRBJ1-1,TRBV7-2,-,14,-,CASSLVTSRTEAFF,TGTGCCAGCAGCTTAGTAACAAGTCGGACTGAAGCTTTCTTT
TRBJ2-7,TRBV5-6,few,13,-,CASSLVGVYEQYF,TGTGCCAGCAGCTTGGTCGGGGTCTACGAGCAGTACTTC
TRBJ2-5,TRBV11-2,-,13,-,CASSLRGGETQYF,TGTGCCAGCAGCTTGAGGGGCGGGGAGACCCAGTACTTC
TRBJ1-3,TRBV19,-,15,-,CASSMTQDSGNTIYF,TGTGCCAGTAGTATGACCCAGGACTCAGGAAACACCATATATTTT
TRBJ2-3,TRBV11-2,-,14,TRBD1,CASSSDRGPDTQYF,TGTGCCAGCAGCTCGGACAGGGGGCCGGATACGCAGTATTTT